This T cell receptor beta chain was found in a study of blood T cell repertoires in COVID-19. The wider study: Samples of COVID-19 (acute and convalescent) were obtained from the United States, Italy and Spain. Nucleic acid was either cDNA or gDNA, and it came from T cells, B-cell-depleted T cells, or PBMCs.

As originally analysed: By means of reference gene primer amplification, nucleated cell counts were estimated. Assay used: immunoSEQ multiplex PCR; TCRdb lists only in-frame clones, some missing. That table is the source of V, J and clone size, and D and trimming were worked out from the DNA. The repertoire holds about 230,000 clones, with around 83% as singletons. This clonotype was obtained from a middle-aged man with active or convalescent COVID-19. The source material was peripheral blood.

This chain's CDR3 is CASSTLNTEAFF. The DNA of the CDR3 is TGTGCCAGTAGTACCTTAAACACTGAAGCTTTCTTT. V is TRBV19 and J is TRBJ1-1; D unresolved. Trimming stripped 4 bases from V and 2 bases from J, with 5 bases between. The CDR3 runs to 12 residues. Germline V gene lookup returns CDR1 LNHDA and CDR2 SQIVND (reference sequence).